These 27 T cell receptor beta chains came from one sample sequenced in a study of response to subunit inactivated influenza vaccine. Using its own MiXCR run on the RT-PCR reads, TCRdb lists one record per CDR3 protein. The repertoire holds approximately 480,000 distinct CDR3 sequences, with roughly 9.8% as singletons. The specimen was PBMCs from blood, collected more than 35 days after vaccination. The receptors were gathered from a man between 50 and 59 years old who received an inactivated influenza vaccine.

This clonotype occurred many times. This chain links TRBV20-1 with TRBJ1-5; D unclear. Germline V gene lookup returns CDR1 DFQATT and CDR2 SNEGSKA (reference sequence). Trimming pared 0 bases from V and 1 base from J, leaving 7 bases between. The CDR3 runs to 14 residues. CDR3 bases: TGCAGTGCTAGAGATCAAGCCAGCAATCAGCCCCAGCATTTT. The encoded protein is CSARDQASNQPQHF.

This clonotype was counted between two and nine times. CDR3 DNA sequence: TGTGCCAGCAGCCGATTTGGGGGGGGGTACGAGCAGTACTTC. Its translation is CASSRFGGGYEQYF. The rearrangement links TRBV6-1 to TRBJ2-7, with TRBD2 matching over 7 bases. The CDR3 covers 14 residues. The V segment lost 6 bases and the J segment 4 bases; nucleotides outside the gene matches: 9. Germline V CDR1 and CDR2: MNHNS, SASEGT.

This rearrangement joins TRBV5-1 to TRBJ2-7; possibly TRBD1 for D (5 bases). Per the germline V gene, CDR1 is SGHRS and CDR2 is YFSETQ. The CDR3 covers 16 residues. Trimming pared 0 bases from V and 5 bases from J, leaving 18 bases between. CDR3 nucleotide sequence: TGCGCCAGCAGCTTGGGTTCTTTCGTGGGGCAGGACGAGCAGTACTTC. Translated: CASSLGSFVGQDEQYF.

V gene TRBV7-2 combines with J gene TRBJ2-5; possible D gene TRBD2, 6 bases. In germline, CDR1 is SGHTA, CDR2 FQGNSA. V was pared by 8 bases and J by 1 base, with 14 bases between. The CDR3 has 14 residues. The CDR3 loop reads CASVPRGFQETQYF. CDR3 nucleotides: TGTGCCAGCGTCCCTCGGGGGTTCCAAGAGACCCAGTACTTC.

This clonotype was seen a few times. The genes are TRBV7-2 and TRBJ2-7; 7 nucleotides align to TRBD2. CDR3 length: 15 amino acids. With V trimmed by 2 bases and J by 3 bases, 7 bases remained unmatched. Germline CDR1 and CDR2: SGHTA and FQGNSA. The CDR3 coding sequence is TGTGCCAGCAGCTTAAACCCGGGAGGAGGCTACGAGCAGTACTTC. Its protein product is CASSLNPGGGYEQYF.

This rearrangement joins TRBV19 to TRBJ2-6; D call uncertain. Germline values: CDR1 LNHDA, CDR2 SQIVND (reference sequence). This CDR3 is built from 14 residues. V shed 6 bases and J shed 0 bases, with 6 bases lying between them. The CDR3 protein is CASRAHSGANVLTF. The CDR3 DNA reads as TGTGCCAGTAGGGCCCACTCTGGGGCCAACGTCCTGACTTTC.

The sample holds a few counts of this clonotype. The chain recombines TRBV12-3 or TRBV12-4 with TRBJ2-7; TRBD1 matches 8 bases. The CDR3 totals 14 residues. V dropped 6 bases and J dropped 2; count of bases not matched to a gene: 6. CDR3 amino acids: CASSRIQGAYEQYF. The CDR3 coding sequence is TGTGCCAGCAGCCGGATACAGGGGGCCTACGAGCAGTACTTC.

A word on this clonotype: Being one base from a much bigger clone, this may be a read error. The chain has TRBV20-1 and TRBJ1-2, with D hard to call. There are 19 residues in the CDR3. The germline V gene encodes CDR1 DFQATT and CDR2 SNEGSKA (reference sequence). DNA of the CDR3: TGCTGTGCTAGAGATGGCGCCATAGCCCCCCGAACCACCCTGAATGGCTACACCTTC. It codes for CCARDGAIAPRTTLNGYTF.

This clonotype was picked up a small number of times. The V call is TRBV5-1, the J call TRBJ1-1; a weak D match, TRBD1 (6 bases). The ends were cut back, 4 bases at V and 5 bases at J, with 18 bases in the middle. This CDR3 comprises 15 residues. Looked up from germline, CDR1 is SGHRS and CDR2 is YFSETQ. The CDR3 reads CASSPKSGVWTEAFF. Here the CDR3 DNA reads TGCGCCAGCAGCCCAAAATCAGGGGTCTGGACTGAAGCTTTCTTT. Variable domain in full (rest from reference TRBV5-1 and TRBJ1-1): KAGVTQTPRYLIKTRGQQVTLSCSPISGHRSVSWYQQTPGQGLQFLFEYFSETQRNKGNFPGRFSGRQFSNSRSEMNVSTLELGDSALYLCASSPKSGVWTEAFFGQGTRLTVV.

This clonotype was seen more than once but under ten times. The CDR3 reads CASSRLAGAYNEQFF. In DNA, the CDR3 is TGTGCCAGCAGTCGACTAGCGGGGGCCTACAATGAGCAGTTCTTC. This chain connects TRBV12-3 or TRBV12-4 to TRBJ2-1; 12 bases match TRBD2. J was trimmed by 2 bases and V by 5 bases; bases with no gene match: 1. The CDR3 contains 15 residues.

Ten or more counts support this clonotype. The CDR3 loop reads CASSFRVPLEQYF. The CDR3 bases are TGTGCCAGCAGCTTCCGGGTCCCGCTGGAGCAGTACTTC. The rearrangement uses TRBV7-8 and TRBJ2-7, with D hard to call. V gave up 3 bases and J gave up 7 bases, with 13 bases separating them. Germline V gene data show CDR1 as SGHVS and CDR2 as FQNEAQ. This CDR3 has 13 residues.

The chain combines TRBV27 with TRBJ2-7; D could derive from TRBD1 or TRBD2 (5 bases each). Germline loops: CDR1 MNHEY, CDR2 SMNVEV (reference sequence). Between the trimmed V and J ends, which lost 3 bases and 7 bases, there was a span of 13 bases. The CDR3 consists of 13 residues. The CDR3 DNA follows: TGTGCCAGCAGTTTCCTCCAGGGAGAAGAGCAGTACTTC. Its protein is CASSFLQGEEQYF.

In its sample, this clonotype was seen many times. The chain joins TRBV4-3 to TRBJ2-1; the match to TRBD2 covers 11 bases. V shed 1 base and J 6 bases; nucleotides not matched to a gene: 5. Germline CDR1 and CDR2: LGHNA and YSLEER. The CDR3 is made up of 16 amino acids. CDR3 coding DNA: TGCGCCAGCAGCCAAGTTCTTAGCGGGGGGGCCAATGAGCAGTTCTTC. Translated: CASSQVLSGGANEQFF.

There are a few counts of this clonotype. The chain recombines TRBV7-3 with TRBJ2-3; TRBD2 might be the D (6 bases). CDR1 and CDR2 from the germline V gene are SGHTA and FQGTGA. V was shortened by 5 bases and J by 14 bases, with 23 bases between the two germline ends. The CDR3 loop spans 14 amino acids. The CDR3 DNA follows: TGTGCCAGCAGCCCACACCACGGGGCGGGAAGCCCGTATTTT. This encodes CASSPHHGAGSPYF.

This clonotype was observed a few times. This chain links TRBV12-3 or TRBV12-4 with TRBJ2-2; D unclear. The V end was cut by 3 bases, the J end by 4 bases, with 12 bases between. This CDR3 is built from 15 residues. Written as DNA, the CDR3 is TGTGCCAGCAGTTTCTGGCAATCAGGCACCGGGGAGCTGTTTTTT. This gives the protein CASSFWQSGTGELFF.

There are a few counts of this clonotype. The chain carries TRBV5-4 and TRBJ1-4; D gene uncertain. Per the germline V gene, CDR1 is SGHNT and CDR2 is YYREEE (reference sequence). This CDR3 is 15 amino acids long. Trimming left V 4 bases short and J 3 bases short, with 13 bases between. The CDR3 DNA sequence: TGTGCCAGCAGCCTCTGGGGAATGGCTAATGAAAAACTGTTTTTT. Amino acid sequence: CASSLWGMANEKLFF.

This clonotype was detected a few times. The chain is built from TRBV5-1 and TRBJ2-7; D gene unclear. Germline V lookup: CDR1 SGHRS, CDR2 YFSETQ. The CDR3 runs to 14 residues. V gave up 4 bases and J gave up 2 bases, with 13 bases separating them. The CDR3 protein is CASSPDVGAYEQYF. CDR3 in DNA: TGCGCCAGCAGCCCGGACGTCGGAGCCTACGAGCAGTACTTC. Drawing the rest from reference TRBV5-1 and TRBJ2-7, the complete variable domain is KAGVTQTPRYLIKTRGQQVTLSCSPISGHRSVSWYQQTPGQGLQFLFEYFSETQRNKGNFPGRFSGRQFSNSRSEMNVSTLELGDSALYLCASSPDVGAYEQYFGPGTRLTVT.

In this sample, this clonotype turned up many times. The V call is TRBV12-3 or TRBV12-4, the J call TRBJ1-2; D is possibly TRBD1 (5 bases). This CDR3 contains 13 residues. V dropped 1 base and J dropped 8 bases, with 11 bases sitting between them. The CDR3 DNA sequence: TGTGCCAGCAGTTTAGAAAAGGGGAGAGGCTACACCTTC. Protein sequence: CASSLEKGRGYTF.

The CDR3 loop is CASSLRTVGPTDTQYF. CDR3 DNA sequence: TGCGCCAGCAGCCTCCGGACAGTTGGGCCCACAGATACGCAGTATTTT. The chain carries TRBV5-1 and TRBJ2-3; TRBD1 might be the D (6 bases). Deletions cut 4 bases from V and 2 bases from J, with 17 bases between. The germline V gene has CDR1 SGHRS and CDR2 YFSETQ. The CDR3 runs to 16 residues.

This clonotype has a handful of counts. The genes are TRBV15 and TRBJ2-7; tentatively, D is TRBD1 (6 bases). Trimming removed 0 bases at V and 4 bases at J, with 13 bases between. This CDR3 spans 15 amino acids. Germline V gene data show CDR1 as LNHNV and CDR2 as YYDKDF (reference sequence). In DNA form, the CDR3 reads TGTGCCACCAGCAGAGACCAGGGGCGAAAATACGAGCAGTACTTC. It specifies CATSRDQGRKYEQYF.

This clonotype has a handful of counts. The chain carries TRBV5-1 and TRBJ2-7, with 10 bases that match TRBD2. This CDR3 region has 15 residues. From germline, CDR1 is SGHRS and CDR2 YFSETQ. V was clipped by 4 bases and J by 3 bases; unmatched bases: 7. The CDR3 spells CASSKEAGGLYEQYF. The CDR3 bases are TGCGCCAGCAGCAAAGAAGCGGGGGGGCTCTACGAGCAGTACTTC.

This clonotype was picked up many times. The V and J genes are TRBV7-2 and TRBJ2-7, with D possibly being TRBD2 (6 bases). This CDR3 contains 14 residues. Germline CDR1 is SGHTA and CDR2 is FQGNSA. V was pared by 3 bases and J by 3 bases, with 12 bases between. The CDR3 loop is CASSLYGGLYEQYF. The CDR3 nucleotides are TGTGCCAGCAGCTTGTACGGGGGTCTCTACGAGCAGTACTTC.

This clonotype has ten or more counts. V usage is TRBV9 and J usage is TRBJ2-2, with 11 bases that match TRBD2. The germline CDR1 and CDR2 sequences are SGDLS and YYNGEE. This CDR3 is 15 amino acids long. J gave up 6 bases and V 0 bases, and 1 base lay outside the gene matches. CDR3 in DNA: TGTGCCAGCAGCGTAGTTAGCGGGAGGGCCGGGGAGCTGTTTTTT. Translation gives CASSVVSGRAGELFF.

This clonotype was seen at least ten times. This chain links TRBV5-1 with TRBJ2-5, with D unclear. The CDR3 extends over 12 amino acids. The germline V gene encodes CDR1 SGHRS and CDR2 YFSETQ. Trimming pared 4 bases from V and 0 bases from J, leaving 4 bases between. Here the CDR3 DNA reads TGCGCCAGCAGCAGCAACCAAGAGACCCAGTACTTC. Translating gives CASSSNQETQYF.

This clonotype occurred a few times. The chain combines TRBV7-2 with TRBJ2-7; no reliable D call. Trimming cost V 5 bases and J 5 bases, with 13 bases left between them. Germline CDR1 SGHTA, CDR2 FQGNSA. The CDR3 sequence is 13 residues long. DNA for the CDR3: TGTGCCAGCAGCCCCGGTGCGAGCGACGAGCAGTACTTC. Residues: CASSPGASDEQYF.

The chain couples TRBV27 to TRBJ2-3; TRBD1 agrees at 9 bases. V trimming: 1 base; J trimming: 4 bases; junction bases outside the gene matches: 6. The CDR3 sequence is 16 residues long. CDR1 and CDR2 from the germline V gene are MNHEY and SMNVEV (reference sequence). The CDR3: CASSLLRQGGPDTQYF. CDR3 nucleotide sequence: TGTGCCAGCAGTTTATTAAGACAGGGGGGCCCAGATACGCAGTATTTT.

At least ten counts were recorded for this clonotype. The gene calls are TRBV7-9 and TRBJ2-1; possible D gene TRBD1, 5 bases. The CDR3 is made up of 12 amino acids. Germline CDR1 and CDR2: SEHNR and FQNEAQ (reference sequence). Trimming removed 3 bases at V and 10 bases at J, with 10 bases between. The CDR3 coding sequence is TGTGCCAGCAGCTTTTCGACAGAAGAGCAGTTCTTC. Protein product: CASSFSTEEQFF.